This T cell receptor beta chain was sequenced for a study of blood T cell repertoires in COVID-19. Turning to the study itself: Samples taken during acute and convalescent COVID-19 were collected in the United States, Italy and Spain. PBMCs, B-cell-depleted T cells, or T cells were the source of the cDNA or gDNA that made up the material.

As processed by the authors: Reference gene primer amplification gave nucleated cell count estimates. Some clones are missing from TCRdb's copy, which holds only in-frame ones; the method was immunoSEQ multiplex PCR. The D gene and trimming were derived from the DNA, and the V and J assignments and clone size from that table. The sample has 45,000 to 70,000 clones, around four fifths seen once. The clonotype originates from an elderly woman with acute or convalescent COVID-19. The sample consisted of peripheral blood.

As DNA, the CDR3 is TGTGCCAGCAGCTTAGGACACCTATACAATGAGCAGTTCTTC. Amino acid sequence: CASSLGHLYNEQFF. The chain is built from TRBV7-9 and TRBJ2-1; no definite D call. Germline V gene lookup returns CDR1 SEHNR and CDR2 FQNEAQ (reference sequence). V lost 1 base to trimming and J lost 4 bases, with 8 bases between them. The CDR3 has 14 residues.